The entry below gives a single T cell receptor (beta chain) sequence along with its context. The target antigen is unknown. The data are from a study of cytotoxic CD8 clonotypes in ibrutinib-treated CLL. Produced via immunoSEQ multiplex PCR; TCRdb's table is partial and in-frame only. The sample yields roughly 130,000 clones, about 80% seen once. The source of roughly 2.1 micrograms of genomic DNA for TCR beta libraries was cryopreserved PBMCs. Study conclusions and caveats: Baseline clonality was higher than in age-matched healthy donors and moved in step with circulating CD8+ T-cell counts.

The V gene's germline CDR1 is SGHKS and CDR2 YYEKEE (reference sequence). The length of the CDR3 is 18 residues. Unmatched junction bases numbered 13, after V lost 1 base and J lost 4 bases. The rearrangement joins TRBV5-5 to TRBJ2-3, with 9 bases that match TRBD2. This receptor was identified in a human donor with chronic lymphocytic leukemia. The sequences come from PBMCs, collected after 12 months of ibrutinib treatment. CDR3 in DNA: TGTGCCAGCAGCTTGCGGTCTAGCGGGAATATGGGGGCAGATACGCAGTATTTT. This codes for CASSLRSSGNMGADTQYF.